The 2 T cell receptor beta chains presented below share a single source sample, sequenced in a study of cytotoxic CD8 clonotypes in ibrutinib-treated CLL. Here immunoSEQ multiplex PCR was the method, and the copy in TCRdb shows in-frame clones only, minus some. The data hold some 300,000 clones, with almost 80% observed a single time. The sample here was PBMCs, taken before ibrutinib treatment. Receptors were obtained from a human donor with chronic lymphocytic leukemia.

The V call is TRBV29-1, the J call TRBJ2-1, with 14 positions matching TRBD2. Germline values: CDR1 SQVTM, CDR2 ANQGSEA. The CDR3 contains 15 residues. The V and J ends lost 4 bases and 7 bases, in that order; junction bases with no gene match: 6. CDR3 DNA: TGCAGCGTTGTCCTATGGACTAGCGGGGGGAATGAGCAGTTCTTC. It specifies CSVVLWTSGGNEQFF.

The genes are TRBV28 and TRBJ1-1; 10 bases align to TRBD1. CDR1 and CDR2 from the germline V gene are MDHEN and SYDVKM. The J segment lost 6 bases and the V segment lost 3 bases, leaving 7 bases of the junction unmatched. This CDR3 region has 15 residues. This CDR3 reads CASSFLTDRGPEAFF. For the CDR3, the DNA is TGTGCCAGCAGTTTCCTCACCGACAGGGGGCCTGAAGCTTTCTTT.